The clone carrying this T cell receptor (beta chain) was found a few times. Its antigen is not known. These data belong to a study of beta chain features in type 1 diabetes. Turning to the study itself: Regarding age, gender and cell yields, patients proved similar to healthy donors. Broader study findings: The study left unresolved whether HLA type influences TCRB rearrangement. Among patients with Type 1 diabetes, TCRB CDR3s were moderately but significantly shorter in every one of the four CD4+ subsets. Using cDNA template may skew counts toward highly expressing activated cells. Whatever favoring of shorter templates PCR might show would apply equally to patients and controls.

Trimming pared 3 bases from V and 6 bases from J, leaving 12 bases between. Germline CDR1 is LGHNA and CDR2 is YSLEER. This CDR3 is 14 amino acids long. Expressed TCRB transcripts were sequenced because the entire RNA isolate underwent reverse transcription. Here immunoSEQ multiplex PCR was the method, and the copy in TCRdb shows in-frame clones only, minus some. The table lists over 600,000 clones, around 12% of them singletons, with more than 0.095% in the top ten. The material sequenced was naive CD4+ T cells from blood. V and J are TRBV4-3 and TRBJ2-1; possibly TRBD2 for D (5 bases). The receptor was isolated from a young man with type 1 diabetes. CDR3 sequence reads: CASSHPHEGNEQFF. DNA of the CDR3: TGCGCCAGCAGCCACCCCCACGAGGGCAATGAGCAGTTCTTC.